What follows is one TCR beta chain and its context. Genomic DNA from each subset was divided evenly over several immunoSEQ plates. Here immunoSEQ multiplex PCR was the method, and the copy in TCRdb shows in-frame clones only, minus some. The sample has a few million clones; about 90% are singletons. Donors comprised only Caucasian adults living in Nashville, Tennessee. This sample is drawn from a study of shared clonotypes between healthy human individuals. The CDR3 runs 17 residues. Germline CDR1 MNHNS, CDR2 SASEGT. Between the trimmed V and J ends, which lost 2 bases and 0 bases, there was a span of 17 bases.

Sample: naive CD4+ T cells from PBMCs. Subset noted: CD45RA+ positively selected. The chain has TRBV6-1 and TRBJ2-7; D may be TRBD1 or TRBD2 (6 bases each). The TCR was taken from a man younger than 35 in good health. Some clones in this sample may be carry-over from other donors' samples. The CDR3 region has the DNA TGTGCCAGCAGTGAAAAGGGGGTTGGGACTGGCTCCTACGAGCAGTACTTC. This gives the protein CASSEKGVGTGSYEQYF.